This T cell receptor beta chain derives from a study of PD-1 blockade in classical Hodgkin lymphoma. Study-level findings and limits: Relapsed/refractory patients reportedly had the lowest baseline TCR diversity, below newly diagnosed patients, who were below healthy donors.

About this clone itself: Its antigen is unidentified.

The repertoire was sequenced with immunoSEQ multiplex PCR; TCRdb's copy has only in-frame clones and lacks some. The profile shows about 98,000 clones, roughly 89% of them singletons. Relapse after autologous stem cell transplantation occurred in every patient, and brentuximab vedotin exposure varied. This CDR3 is 12 amino acids long. In germline, CDR1 is SGHAT, CDR2 FQNNGV. The V and J ends lost 3 bases and 6 bases respectively, with 9 bases between them. The clonotype comes from a human donor with classical Hodgkin lymphoma. Sequencing was performed on peripheral blood mononuclear cells (PBMCs), taken at baseline. This sequence joins TRBV11-2 and TRBJ2-7, with unresolved D. CDR3 bases: TGTGCCAGCAGCTTTGCAGCTATCGAGCAGTACTTC. Translated: CASSFAAIEQYF.